A selection of T cell receptor beta chains follows, all from one sample in a study of blood T cells in healthy people across ages. Using its own MiXCR run on the 5' RACE reads, TCRdb lists one record per CDR3 protein. The profile shows 800,000 to 950,000 distinct CDR3 sequences, around 46% of them singletons. The source material was blood. Receptors originate from a man in his thirties or forties in good health. The CDR3 runs from the conserved cysteine through the conserved F or W. Each record gives: J gene, V gene, D gene, clone size, CDR3 protein, CDR3 DNA. The D gene is left open where the match is weak. A row's size may be missing; if present it is once, few, many or a size class.

TRBJ2-3 TRBV9 TRBD2 many CASSVVPSGGGADTQYF TGTGCCAGCAGCGTAGTTCCTAGCGGGGGAGGAGCAGATACGCAGTATTTT
TRBJ2-4 TRBV5-5 TRBD2 - CASSLATGTSGVLGTKNIQYF TGTGCCAGCAGCTTGGCCACGGGGACTAGCGGGGTCCTAGGGACCAAAAACATTCAGTACTTC
TRBJ1-6 TRBV27 - - CASSSEGPQFSYNSPLHF TGTGCCAGCAGTTCTGAGGGGCCACAATTCTCCTATAATTCACCCCTCCACTTT
TRBJ2-1 TRBV21-1 - few CASSPPGTSGAPLYNEQFF TGTGCCAGCAGCCCCCCCGGGACTAGCGGGGCCCCCCTCTACAATGAGCAGTTCTTC
TRBJ2-7 TRBV20-1 - - CSARPTVEQYF TGCAGTGCTAGGCCCACGGTCGAGCAGTACTTC
TRBJ1-2 TRBV6-2/TRBV6-3 - - CASTHGGGGGYGYTF TGTGCCAGCACCCACGGAGGCGGGGGGGGCTATGGCTACACCTTC
TRBJ2-3 TRBV9 TRBD2 - CASSVETSGGADDTQYF TGTGCCAGCAGCGTAGAGACTAGCGGGGGGGCCGATGATACGCAGTATTTT
TRBJ2-5 TRBV5-1 TRBD2 - CASSLMPSGGTSEQYF TGCGCCAGCAGCTTGATGCCTAGCGGGGGTACAAGTGAGCAGTACTTC
TRBJ2-1 TRBV28 - - CASSPGDGLNEQFF TGTGCCAGCAGTCCCGGGGACGGTTTGAATGAGCAGTTCTTC
TRBJ1-5 TRBV4-2 TRBD1 - CASSQASGQGVLPQHF TGTGCCAGCAGCCAAGCGTCTGGACAGGGAGTTTTGCCCCAGCATTTT
TRBJ2-3 TRBV6-1 - - CASPDKGGTDTQYF TGTGCCAGCCCCGATAAGGGGGGCACAGATACGCAGTATTTT
TRBJ2-7 TRBV5-1 TRBD1 - CASSKPGQAYEQYF TGCGCCAGCAGCAAACCGGGACAGGCCTACGAGCAGTACTTC
TRBJ2-5 TRBV4-3 TRBD1 - CASSQETGTLSYGQYF TGCGCCAGCAGCCAAGAGACAGGGACCCTTTCCTACGGGCAGTACTTC
TRBJ1-4 TRBV29-1 - few CSVPGRTNEKLFF TGCAGCGTACCGGGACGGACTAATGAAAAACTGTTTTTT
TRBJ2-7 TRBV29-1 TRBD2 - CSVGFRGGSYEQYF TGCAGCGTTGGGTTCCGGGGGGGCTCCTACGAGCAGTACTTC
TRBJ2-7 TRBV7-9 TRBD1 few CASSPRTGAGEQYF TGTGCCAGCAGCCCGAGGACAGGGGCGGGCGAGCAGTACTTC
TRBJ2-5 TRBV28 - few CASSFTGETQYF TGTGCCAGCAGTTTTACAGGAGAGACCCAGTACTTC
TRBJ2-5 TRBV4-2 TRBD2 - CASSQDRISGGLETQYF TGTGCCAGCAGCCAAGATCGAATTAGCGGGGGGCTAGAGACCCAGTACTTC
TRBJ1-6 TRBV7-9 - - CASSLGAAGSNSPLHF TGTGCCAGCAGCTTAGGGGCGGCGGGTTCCAATTCACCCCTCCACTTT
TRBJ2-1 TRBV29-1 TRBD2 - CSVEFSGGGNEQFF TGCAGCGTTGAATTTAGCGGGGGTGGGAATGAGCAGTTCTTC
TRBJ2-1 TRBV4-1 - few CASSQEGGPGYNEQFF TGCGCCAGCAGCCAAGAGGGCGGGCCGGGGTACAATGAGCAGTTCTTC
TRBJ1-1 TRBV20-1 - - CSARKDWVTEAFF TGCAGTGCTAGAAAAGACTGGGTCACTGAAGCTTTCTTT
TRBJ2-7 TRBV10-3 TRBD1 - CAISDPTGRGSYEQYF TGTGCCATCAGTGACCCGACAGGGCGCGGCTCCTACGAGCAGTACTTC
TRBJ1-1 TRBV9 - - CASSVERGTEAFF TGTGCCAGCAGCGTAGAGAGGGGTACTGAAGCTTTCTTT
TRBJ2-5 TRBV2 TRBD2 - CASTERGGLETQYF TGTGCCAGCACGGAGCGGGGGGGCTTGGAGACCCAGTACTTC
TRBJ2-5 TRBV18 - - CASSPPGAAVETQYF TGTGCCAGCTCACCACCAGGGGCTGCGGTTGAGACCCAGTACTTC
TRBJ1-2 TRBV5-5 - few CASSLYQGLNGYTF TGTGCCAGCAGCTTGTATCAGGGGCTTAATGGCTACACCTTC
TRBJ1-2 TRBV2 - - CASSKELPDGYTF TGTGCCAGCAGTAAGGAACTGCCAGATGGCTACACCTTC
TRBJ2-5 TRBV4-1 TRBD2 few CASSRLAGISQETQYF TGCGCCAGCAGCCGGCTAGCGGGGATCAGCCAAGAGACCCAGTACTTC
TRBJ2-3 TRBV6-1 - - CASTTPQPSTQYF TGTGCCAGCACCACCCCGCAGCCAAGCACGCAGTATTTT
TRBJ2-7 TRBV20-1 TRBD2 - CSARDTGGAYEQYF TGCAGTGCTAGAGATACCGGGGGGGCCTACGAGCAGTACTTC
TRBJ2-5 TRBV18 - few CASSPLQQETQYF TGTGCCAGCTCACCCTTGCAGCAAGAGACCCAGTACTTC
TRBJ2-7 TRBV16 - - CASSQWSGSYEQYF TGTGCCAGCAGCCAATGGAGCGGGTCCTACGAGCAGTACTTC
TRBJ1-6 TRBV13 - few CASSSWGGGNSPLHF TGTGCCAGCAGCTCCTGGGGCGGGGGTAATTCACCCCTCCACTTT
TRBJ2-7 TRBV4-1 - - CASSEATGRNYEQYF TGCGCCAGCAGCGAAGCAACCGGACGCAACTACGAGCAGTACTTC
TRBJ1-6 TRBV6-5 - - CASRNSPLHF TGTGCCAGCAGGAATTCACCCCTCCACTTT
TRBJ1-5 TRBV20-1 - - CSASPGPTYNQPQHF TGCAGTGCTAGTCCTGGACCGACCTACAATCAGCCCCAGCATTTT
TRBJ2-7 TRBV20-1 TRBD2 few CSARSLAEAYEQYF TGCAGTGCTAGGTCCCTAGCGGAGGCCTACGAGCAGTACTTC
TRBJ2-3 TRBV7-9 TRBD1 - CASNRDRGSTDTQYF TGTGCCAGCAACCGGGACAGGGGAAGCACAGATACGCAGTATTTT
TRBJ2-7 TRBV25-1 - - CASSGLLGGREQYF TGTGCCAGCAGTGGCCTTTTGGGGGGACGCGAGCAGTACTTC
TRBJ1-5 TRBV2 - - CASTRQYSNQPQHF TGTGCCAGCACCAGACAGTATAGCAATCAGCCCCAGCATTTT
TRBJ2-5 TRBV28 - - CAGSFEYEQYF TGTGCCGGCAGTTTTGAGTATGAGCAGTACTTC
TRBJ1-2 TRBV6-6 - few CASSTGRDNINYGYTF TGTGCCAGCTCAACCGGCCGGGACAACATTAACTATGGCTACACCTTC
TRBJ2-7 TRBV5-1 TRBD1 - CASSFEPWGQGVQYF TGCGCCAGCAGCTTCGAGCCCTGGGGACAGGGGGTGCAGTACTTC
TRBJ1-4 TRBV20-1 - - CSARPTGLATNEKLFF TGCAGTGCCCGCCCGACGGGCCTTGCAACTAATGAAAAACTGTTTTTT
TRBJ2-3 TRBV7-2 TRBD2 - CASSLVGEGTLGNQPQYF TGTGCCAGCAGCTTAGTGGGGGAGGGGACCCTTGGCAATCAGCCCCAGTATTTT
TRBJ2-1 TRBV27 TRBD2 - CASSLSSGGVDEQFF TGTGCCAGCAGTTTATCAAGCGGGGGGGTCGATGAGCAGTTCTTC
TRBJ2-5 TRBV4-3 - - CASSQDSGVETQYF TGCGCCAGCAGCCAAGACTCCGGAGTAGAGACCCAGTACTTC
TRBJ2-7 TRBV7-9 - - CASSPIGPYEQYF TGTGCCAGCAGCCCCATAGGCCCCTACGAGCAGTACTTC
TRBJ2-7 TRBV7-2 TRBD1 few CASSSRQGRPPYEQYF TGTGCCAGCAGCTCGCGACAGGGCAGGCCCCCGTACGAGCAGTACTTC